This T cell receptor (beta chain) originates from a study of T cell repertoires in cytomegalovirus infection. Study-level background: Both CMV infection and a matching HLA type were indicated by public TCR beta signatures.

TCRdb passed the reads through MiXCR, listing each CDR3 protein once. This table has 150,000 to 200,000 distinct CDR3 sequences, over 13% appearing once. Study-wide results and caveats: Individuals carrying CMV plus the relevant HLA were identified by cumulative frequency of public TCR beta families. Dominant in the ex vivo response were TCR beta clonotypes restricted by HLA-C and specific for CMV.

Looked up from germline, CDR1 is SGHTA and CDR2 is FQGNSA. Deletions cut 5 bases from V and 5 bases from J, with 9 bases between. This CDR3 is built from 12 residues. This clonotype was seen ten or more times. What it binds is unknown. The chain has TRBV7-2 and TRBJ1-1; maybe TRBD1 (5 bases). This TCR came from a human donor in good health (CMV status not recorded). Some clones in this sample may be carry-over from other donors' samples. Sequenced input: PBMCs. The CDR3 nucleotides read TGTGCCAGCAGCAGCCCAGGGACTGAAGCTTTCTTT. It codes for CASSSPGTEAFF.